This TCR beta chain was recovered during a study of shared clonotypes between healthy human individuals. Notes on the study in general: Sampling covered nothing but blood. Tissue TCR repertoires likely differ from those found in blood.

It was at deep level that the assay was run. The table came from immunoSEQ multiplex PCR; TCRdb's copy has only in-frame clones and leaves some out. The table lists about 510,000 clones, 60% to 80% of them singletons. On this clone itself: Its matching antigen is unknown.

The sequence was collected from a woman aged 40 to 50 in good health. Some clones in this sample may be carry-over from other donors' samples. The source material was PBMCs.

For the CDR3, the DNA is TGTGCCAGCAGTTACTCAGGGACACAACCTTACGAGCAGTACTTC. Encoded protein: CASSYSGTQPYEQYF. The chain combines TRBV6-5 with TRBJ2-7; tentative D call: TRBD1 (6 bases). The V and J ends lost 0 bases and 4 bases respectively, with 13 bases between them. Germline values: CDR1 MNHEY, CDR2 SVGAGI. The CDR3 covers 15 residues.